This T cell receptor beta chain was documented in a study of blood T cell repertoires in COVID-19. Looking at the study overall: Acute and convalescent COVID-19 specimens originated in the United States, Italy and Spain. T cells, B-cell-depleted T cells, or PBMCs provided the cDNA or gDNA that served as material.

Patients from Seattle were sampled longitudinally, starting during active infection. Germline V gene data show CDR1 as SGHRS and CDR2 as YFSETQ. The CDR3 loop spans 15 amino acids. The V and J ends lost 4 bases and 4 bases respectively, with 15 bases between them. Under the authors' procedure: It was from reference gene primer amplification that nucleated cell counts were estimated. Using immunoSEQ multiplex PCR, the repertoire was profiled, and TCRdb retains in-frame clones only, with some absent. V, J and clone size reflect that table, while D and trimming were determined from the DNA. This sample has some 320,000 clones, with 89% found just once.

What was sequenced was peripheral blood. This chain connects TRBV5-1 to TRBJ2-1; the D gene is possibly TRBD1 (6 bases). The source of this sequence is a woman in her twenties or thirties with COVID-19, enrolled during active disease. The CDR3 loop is CASSPGDTYYNEQFF. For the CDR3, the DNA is TGCGCCAGCAGCCCCGGGGACACCTATTACAATGAGCAGTTCTTC.